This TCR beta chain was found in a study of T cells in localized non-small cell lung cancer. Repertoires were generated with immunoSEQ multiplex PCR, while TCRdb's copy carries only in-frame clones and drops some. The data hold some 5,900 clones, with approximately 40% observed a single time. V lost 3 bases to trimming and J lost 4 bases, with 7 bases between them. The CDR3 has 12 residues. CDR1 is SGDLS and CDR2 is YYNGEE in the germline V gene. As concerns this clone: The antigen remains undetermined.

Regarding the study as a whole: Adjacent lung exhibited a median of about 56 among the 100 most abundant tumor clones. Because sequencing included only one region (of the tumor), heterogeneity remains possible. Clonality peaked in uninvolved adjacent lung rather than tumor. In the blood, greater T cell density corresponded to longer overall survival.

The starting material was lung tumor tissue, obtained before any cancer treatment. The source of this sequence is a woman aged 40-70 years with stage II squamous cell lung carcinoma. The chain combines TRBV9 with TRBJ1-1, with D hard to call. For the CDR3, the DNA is TGTGCCAGCAGCGCCCTCGGCACTGAAGCTTTCTTT. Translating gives CASSALGTEAFF. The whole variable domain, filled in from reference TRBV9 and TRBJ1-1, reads DSGVTQTPKHLITATGQRVTLRCSPRSGDLSVYWYQQSLDQGLQFLIQYYNGEERAKGNILERFSAQQFPDLHSELNLSSLELGDSALYFCASSALGTEAFFGQGTRLTVV.